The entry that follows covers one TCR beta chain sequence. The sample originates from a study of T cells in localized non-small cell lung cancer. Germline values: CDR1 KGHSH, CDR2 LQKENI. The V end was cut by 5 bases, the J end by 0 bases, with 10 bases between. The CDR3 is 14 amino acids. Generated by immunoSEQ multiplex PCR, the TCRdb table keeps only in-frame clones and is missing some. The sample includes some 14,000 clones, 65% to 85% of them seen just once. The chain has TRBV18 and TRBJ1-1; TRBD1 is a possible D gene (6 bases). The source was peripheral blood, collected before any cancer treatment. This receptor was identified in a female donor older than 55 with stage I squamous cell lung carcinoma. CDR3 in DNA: TGTGCCAGCTCATCGGACAGTTTGAACACTGAAGCTTTCTTT. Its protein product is CASSSDSLNTEAFF.